The 20 T cell receptor beta chains in this list originate from one sample, sequenced in a study of blood T cells in healthy people across ages. Through a sample-barcoded 5' primer and a J-beta primer mix, a second PCR was run for roughly 6 to 12 cycles. Each CDR3 protein gets one entry after TCRdb re-called the 5' RACE reads with MiXCR. Seen here are roughly 1,000,000 distinct CDR3 sequences, 20% to 25% observed once, and the top ten hold approximately 0.71%. These data were likewise used in another study, on T cells of mothers and their children.

Sequencing used blood. Receptors originate from a girl aged 2 to 9 in good health.

This clonotype was picked up a small number of times. The rearrangement links TRBV28 to TRBJ1-3; D remains ambiguous. CDR1 MDHEN and CDR2 SYDVKM come from the germline V gene. The CDR3 runs to 17 residues. V lost 2 bases, J lost 4 bases, and 18 bases lay in between. The CDR3 sequence: CASSLVGGRTSGNTIYF. The CDR3 DNA reads as TGTGCCAGCAGTTTAGTGGGTGGGAGGACGAGCGGAAACACCATATATTTT. The full variable domain, with the rest looked up from reference TRBV28 and TRBJ1-3, is DVKVTQSSRYLVKRTGEKVFLECVQDMDHENMFWYRQDPGLGLRLIYFSYDVKMKEKGDIPEGYSVSREKKERFSLILESASTNQTSMYLCASSLVGGRTSGNTIYFGEGSWLTVV.

The CDR3 loop reads CASSLYSRDGKNIQYF. The CDR3 nucleotides read TGCGCCAGCAGCTTGTATAGCAGGGACGGCAAAAACATTCAGTACTTC. The chain carries TRBV5-1 and TRBJ2-4; perhaps D is TRBD1 or TRBD2 (5 bases each). Deletions cut 1 base from V and 3 bases from J, with 14 bases between. The CDR3 totals 16 residues. Germline V lookup: CDR1 SGHRS, CDR2 YFSETQ.

This chain connects TRBV7-9 to TRBJ2-7, with D possibly being TRBD1 or TRBD2 (5 bases each). CDR3 length equals 15 residues. Germline V CDR1 and CDR2: SEHNR, FQNEAQ (reference sequence). V lost 2 bases and J lost 4, with 15 bases in between. CDR3 bases: TGTGCCAGCAGCTTACAAGGGACCGGGCGGTACGAGCAGTACTTC. This codes for CASSLQGTGRYEQYF.

This clonotype was detected only a few times. The chain uses TRBV10-2 and TRBJ1-4; TRBD1 matches 8 bases. Trimming took 6 bases from V and 5 from J; bases not matched to a gene: 5. The germline CDR1 and CDR2 sequences are WSHSY and SAAADI. The CDR3 consists of 14 residues. CDR3 DNA sequence: TGCGCCAGCAGCGCGACAGGGGTAAATGAAAAACTGTTTTTT. Its protein is CASSATGVNEKLFF.

The genes are TRBV29-1 and TRBJ2-5; TRBD2 might be the D (5 bases). TRBJ2-7 matches the DNA end more closely, so the J call is doubtful. This CDR3 has 13 amino acids. Germline V lookup: CDR1 SQVTM, CDR2 ANQGSEA. For the CDR3, the DNA is TGCAGCGTCGTGATTAGCGTCAACTACGAGCAGTACTTC. Translated, it gives CSVVISVNYEQYF.

The V call is TRBV4-1, the J call TRBJ2-6; 9 positions agree with TRBD2. With V trimmed by 1 base and J by 2 bases, 9 bases remained unmatched. This CDR3 has 19 residues. Germline-derived CDR1 and CDR2 are MGHRA and YSYEKL. CDR3 protein: CASSQVPSGKEAGANVLTF. The CDR3 region has the DNA TGCGCCAGCAGCCAAGTCCCTAGCGGGAAAGAGGCTGGGGCCAACGTCCTGACTTTC.

This clonotype showed up just a few times. The chain has TRBV6-6 and TRBJ2-7; either TRBD1 or TRBD2 may fit D (5 bases each). The CDR3 consists of 15 residues. Germline CDR1 and CDR2: MNHNY and SVGAGI (reference sequence). V was cut by 2 bases and J by 2 bases, with 13 bases left in between. The CDR3 coding sequence is TGTGCCAGCAGTTACCGACTGGGACCAACCTACGAGCAGTACTTC. As protein: CASSYRLGPTYEQYF.

V gene TRBV20-1 combines with J gene TRBJ1-1; D is perhaps TRBD1 (5 bases). Germline values: CDR1 DFQATT, CDR2 SNEGSKA (reference sequence). This CDR3 is 12 amino acids long. In DNA, the CDR3 is TGCGGGGGAGAATCAGGGAACACTGAAGCTTTCTTT. This encodes CGGESGNTEAFF.

As to this clonotype: In this CDR3 the conserved last residue, phenylalanine or tryptophan, is missing, so a read error is likely. The chain has TRBV20-1 and TRBJ2-2; 10 positions agree with TRBD2. The germline CDR1 and CDR2 sequences are DFQATT and SNEGSKA (reference sequence). The length of the CDR3 is 16 residues. CDR3 DNA sequence: TGCGGTGCTAGAGAGGCAGCGGGAGGGCTCACCGGGGAGCTGTTTCTT. This sequence encodes CGAREAAGGLTGELFL.

This chain connects TRBV9 to TRBJ1-1; perhaps TRBD1 as D (6 bases). CDR1 and CDR2 from the germline V gene are SGDLS and YYNGEE. This CDR3 is built from 17 residues. V gave up 3 bases and J gave up 6 bases, with 24 bases separating them. CDR3 loop: CASSAHPGVQGRAEAFF. DNA of the CDR3: TGTGCCAGCAGCGCCCATCCGGGGGTACAGGGACGAGCTGAAGCTTTCTTT.

In its sample, this clonotype was seen a few times. The rearrangement links TRBV6-1 to TRBJ2-2; D gene uncertain. The CDR3 sequence is 14 residues long. The germline V gene has CDR1 MNHNS and CDR2 SASEGT. Trimming took off 2 bases at V and 4 bases at J, with 8 bases between the two ends. This chain's CDR3 is CASSESPATGELFF. The DNA of the CDR3 is TGTGCCAGCAGTGAAAGTCCAGCCACCGGGGAGCTGTTTTTT.

This chain joins TRBV9 and TRBJ2-5; D is undetermined. The J call is uncertain, as TRBJ2-7 better fits the DNA end. Germline lookup yields CDR1 SGDLS and CDR2 YYNGEE. The CDR3 runs 13 residues. In nucleotides, the CDR3 is TGTGCCAGCAGCGGGTCGCCCTCCTACGAGCAGTACTTC. It yields the protein CASSGSPSYEQYF.

The chain recombines TRBV5-1 with TRBJ2-3, with D unresolved. The CDR3 runs to 14 residues. Trimming removed 0 bases from V and 4 bases from J, with 9 bases in between. Per the germline V gene, CDR1 is SGHRS and CDR2 is YFSETQ. The CDR3 sequence is CASSLGDPPDTQYF. Here the CDR3 DNA reads TGCGCCAGCAGCTTGGGAGATCCCCCAGATACGCAGTATTTT.

This sequence joins TRBV7-2 and TRBJ1-2, with D unclear. CDR1 SGHTA and CDR2 FQGNSA come from the germline V gene. The V and J ends lost 2 bases and 2 bases respectively, with 12 bases between them. The CDR3 runs to 15 residues. The CDR3 loop reads CASSLRIEVNYGYTF. In DNA form, the CDR3 reads TGTGCCAGCAGCTTAAGGATTGAGGTCAACTATGGCTACACCTTC.

The chain links TRBV29-1 to TRBJ2-5, with TRBD2 as a possible D gene (6 bases). Germline V gives CDR1 SQVTM, CDR2 ANQGSEA. This CDR3 is built from 14 residues. The V and J ends lost 1 base and 4 bases respectively, with 13 bases between them. The CDR3 bases are TGCAGCGTTGAAGGTAGACTAGTCGCAGAGACCCAGTACTTC. It translates to CSVEGRLVAETQYF.

This clonotype was observed a few times. This sequence joins TRBV7-9 and TRBJ2-3; 12 bases match TRBD1. Germline CDR1 and CDR2: SEHNR and FQNEAQ (reference sequence). V dropped 6 bases and J dropped 2; count of bases not matched to a gene: 3. The CDR3 has 15 amino acids. The CDR3 region has the DNA TGTGCCAGCAGTTGGGACAGGGGGCTCACAGATACGCAGTATTTT. This encodes CASSWDRGLTDTQYF.

The rearrangement joins TRBV27 to TRBJ2-7, with TRBD1 identical over 9 bases. Trimming cost V 5 bases and J 5 bases; bases outside gene matches: 4. The CDR3 is 13 amino acids. Germline V CDR1 and CDR2: MNHEY, SMNVEV (reference sequence). Here the CDR3 DNA reads TGTGCCAGCAGTCGGGGACAGGGTGACGAGCAGTACTTC. This codes for CASSRGQGDEQYF.

This clonotype was detected only a few times. At one boundary the junction diverges from the germline segment, which might be a read error. The rearrangement joins TRBV12-3 or TRBV12-4 to TRBJ1-5; D perhaps matches TRBD1 (5 bases). The CDR3 contains 14 residues. The CDR3 is CASCLGDSPQPQHF. The CDR3 DNA is TGTGCCAGCTGTTTGGGGGACTCTCCTCAGCCCCAGCATTTT.

This clonotype occurred a few times. This chain connects TRBV20-1 to TRBJ2-5; 12 bases map to TRBD2. The germline V gene has CDR1 DFQATT and CDR2 SNEGSKA (reference sequence). The CDR3 has 17 amino acids. V dropped 0 bases and J dropped 4; count of bases not matched to a gene: 9. The CDR3 region has the DNA TGCAGTGCTAGAGAAAGTCCTAGCGGGAGGGCGTTAGAGACCCAGTACTTC. As protein: CSARESPSGRALETQYF.

The chain combines TRBV7-8 with TRBJ2-7; D is unresolved. Germline V lookup: CDR1 SGHVS, CDR2 FQNEAQ. V was cut by 0 bases and J by 0 bases, with 12 bases left in between. The CDR3 is 16 amino acids. The CDR3 reads CASSLASALSSYEQYF. CDR3 DNA sequence: TGTGCCAGCAGCTTAGCTAGTGCCCTTAGCTCCTACGAGCAGTACTTC.